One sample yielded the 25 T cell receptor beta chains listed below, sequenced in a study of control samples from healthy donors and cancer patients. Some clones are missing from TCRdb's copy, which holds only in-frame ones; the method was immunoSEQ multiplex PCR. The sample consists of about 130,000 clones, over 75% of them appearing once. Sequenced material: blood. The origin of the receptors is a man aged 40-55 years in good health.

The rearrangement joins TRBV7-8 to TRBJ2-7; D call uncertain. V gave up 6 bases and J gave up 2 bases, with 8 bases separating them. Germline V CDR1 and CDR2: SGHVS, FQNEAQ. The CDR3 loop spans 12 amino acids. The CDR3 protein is CASSIRPYEQYF. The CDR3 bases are TGTGCCAGCAGTATCCGTCCCTACGAGCAGTACTTC.

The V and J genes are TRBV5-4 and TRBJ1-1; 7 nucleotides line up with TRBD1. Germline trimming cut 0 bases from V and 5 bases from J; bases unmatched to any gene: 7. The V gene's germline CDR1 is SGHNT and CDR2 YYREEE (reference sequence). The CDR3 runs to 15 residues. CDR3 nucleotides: TGTGCCAGCAGCTTGGGTGGGCAGGGGGAGACTGAAGCTTTCTTT. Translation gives CASSLGGQGETEAFF.

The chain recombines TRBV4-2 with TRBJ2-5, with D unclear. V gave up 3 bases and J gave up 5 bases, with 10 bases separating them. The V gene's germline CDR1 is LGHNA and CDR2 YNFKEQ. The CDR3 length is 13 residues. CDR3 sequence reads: CASSQGLRETQYF. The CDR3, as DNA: TGTGCCAGCAGCCAGGGGTTGAGGGAGACCCAGTACTTC.

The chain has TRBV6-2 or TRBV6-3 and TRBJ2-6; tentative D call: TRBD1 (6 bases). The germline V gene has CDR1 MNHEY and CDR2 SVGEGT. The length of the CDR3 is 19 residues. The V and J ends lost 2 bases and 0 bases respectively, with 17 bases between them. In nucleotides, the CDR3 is TGTGCCAGCAGTTACCTTCGATACAGGGAGCTCTCTGGGGCCAACGTCCTGACTTTC. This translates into CASSYLRYRELSGANVLTF.

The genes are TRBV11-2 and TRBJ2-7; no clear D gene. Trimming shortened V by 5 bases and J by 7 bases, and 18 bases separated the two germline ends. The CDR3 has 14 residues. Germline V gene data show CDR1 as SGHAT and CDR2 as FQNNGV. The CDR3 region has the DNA TGTGCCAGCAGCGCAGGTACGGGCTTGGAAGAGCAGTACTTC. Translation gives CASSAGTGLEEQYF.

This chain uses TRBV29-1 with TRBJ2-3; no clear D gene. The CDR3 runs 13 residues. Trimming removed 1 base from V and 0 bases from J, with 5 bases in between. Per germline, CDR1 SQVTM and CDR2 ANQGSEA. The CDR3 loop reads CSVEGQSTDTQYF. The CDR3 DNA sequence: TGCAGCGTTGAAGGGCAGAGCACAGATACGCAGTATTTT.

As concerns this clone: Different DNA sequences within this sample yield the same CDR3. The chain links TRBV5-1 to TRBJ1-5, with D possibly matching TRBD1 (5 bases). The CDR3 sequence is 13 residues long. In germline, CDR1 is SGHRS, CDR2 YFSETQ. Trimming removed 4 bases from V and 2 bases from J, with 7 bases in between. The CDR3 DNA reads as TGCGCCAGCAGCAGGGACGGCAATCAGCCCCAGCATTTT. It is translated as CASSRDGNQPQHF.

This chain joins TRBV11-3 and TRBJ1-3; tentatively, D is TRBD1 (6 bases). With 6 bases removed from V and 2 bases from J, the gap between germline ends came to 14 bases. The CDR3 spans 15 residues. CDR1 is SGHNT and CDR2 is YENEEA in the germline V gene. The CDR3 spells CASSPTAGAGNTIYF. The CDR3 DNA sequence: TGTGCCAGCAGTCCCACGGCAGGGGCTGGAAACACCATATATTTT.

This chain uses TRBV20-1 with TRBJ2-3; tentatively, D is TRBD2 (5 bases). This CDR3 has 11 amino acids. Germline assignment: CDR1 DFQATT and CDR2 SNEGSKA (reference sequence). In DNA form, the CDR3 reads TGCAGCGGGATTAGCACAGATACGCAGTATTTT. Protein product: CSGISTDTQYF.

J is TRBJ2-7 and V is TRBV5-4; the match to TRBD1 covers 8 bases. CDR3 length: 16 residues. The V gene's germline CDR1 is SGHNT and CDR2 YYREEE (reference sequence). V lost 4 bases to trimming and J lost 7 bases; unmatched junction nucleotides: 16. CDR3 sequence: CASSPRTGPKIGEQYF. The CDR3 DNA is TGTGCCAGCAGCCCTCGGACAGGGCCAAAAATCGGGGAGCAGTACTTC.

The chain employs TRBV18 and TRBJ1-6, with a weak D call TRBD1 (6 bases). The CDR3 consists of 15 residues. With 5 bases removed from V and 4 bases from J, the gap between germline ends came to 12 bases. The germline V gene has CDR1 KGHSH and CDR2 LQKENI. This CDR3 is CASSNGTNYNSPLHF. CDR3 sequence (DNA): TGTGCCAGCTCAAACGGGACAAATTATAATTCACCCCTCCACTTT.

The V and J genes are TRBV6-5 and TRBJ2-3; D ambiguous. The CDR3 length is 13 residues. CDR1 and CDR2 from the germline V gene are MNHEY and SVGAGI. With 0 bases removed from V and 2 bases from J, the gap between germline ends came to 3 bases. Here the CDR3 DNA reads TGTGCCAGCAGTTACTCGGCCACAGATACGCAGTATTTT. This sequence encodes CASSYSATDTQYF.

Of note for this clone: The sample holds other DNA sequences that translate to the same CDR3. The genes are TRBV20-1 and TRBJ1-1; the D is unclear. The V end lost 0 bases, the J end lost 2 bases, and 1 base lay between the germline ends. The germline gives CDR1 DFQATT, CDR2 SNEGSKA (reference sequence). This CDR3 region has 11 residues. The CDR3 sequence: CSARDNTEAFF. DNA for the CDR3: TGCAGTGCTAGAGATAACACTGAAGCTTTCTTT.

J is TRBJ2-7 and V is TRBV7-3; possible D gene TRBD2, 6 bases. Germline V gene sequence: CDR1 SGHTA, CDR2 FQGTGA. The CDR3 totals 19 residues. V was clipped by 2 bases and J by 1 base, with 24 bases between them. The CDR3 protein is CASSLPLVPAGRESYEQYF. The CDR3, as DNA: TGTGCCAGCAGCTTACCTCTAGTCCCGGCGGGACGGGAATCCTACGAGCAGTACTTC.

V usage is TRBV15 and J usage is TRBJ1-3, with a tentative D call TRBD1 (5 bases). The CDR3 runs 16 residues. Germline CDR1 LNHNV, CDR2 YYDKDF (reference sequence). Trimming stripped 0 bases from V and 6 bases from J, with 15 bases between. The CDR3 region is CATSRDRVGGLNTIYF. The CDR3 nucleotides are TGTGCCACCAGCAGAGATCGGGTCGGGGGTCTAAACACCATATATTTT.

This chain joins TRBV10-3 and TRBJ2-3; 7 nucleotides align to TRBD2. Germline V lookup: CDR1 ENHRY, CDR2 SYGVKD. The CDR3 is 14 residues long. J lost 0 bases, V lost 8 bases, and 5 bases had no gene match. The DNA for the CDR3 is TGTGCCATCGGGGGGGGGATTAGCACAGATACGCAGTATTTT. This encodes CAIGGGISTDTQYF.

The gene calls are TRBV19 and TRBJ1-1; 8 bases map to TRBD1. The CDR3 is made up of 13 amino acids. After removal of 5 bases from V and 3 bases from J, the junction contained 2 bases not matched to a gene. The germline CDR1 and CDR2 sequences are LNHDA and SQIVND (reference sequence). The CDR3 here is CASSFRGHTEAFF. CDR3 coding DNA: TGTGCCAGTAGTTTCAGGGGGCACACTGAAGCTTTCTTT.

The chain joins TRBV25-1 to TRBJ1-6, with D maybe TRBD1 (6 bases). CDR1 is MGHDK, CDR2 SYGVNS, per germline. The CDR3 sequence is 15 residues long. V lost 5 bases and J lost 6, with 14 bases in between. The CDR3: CASSPRLGANSPLHF. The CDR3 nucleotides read TGTGCCAGCAGTCCCCGGCTGGGGGCTAATTCACCCCTCCACTTT.

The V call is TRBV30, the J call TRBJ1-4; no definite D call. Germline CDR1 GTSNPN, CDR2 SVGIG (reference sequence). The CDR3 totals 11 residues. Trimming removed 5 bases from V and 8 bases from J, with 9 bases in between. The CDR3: CAWALKEKLFF. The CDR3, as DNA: TGTGCCTGGGCCCTAAAGGAAAAACTGTTTTTT.

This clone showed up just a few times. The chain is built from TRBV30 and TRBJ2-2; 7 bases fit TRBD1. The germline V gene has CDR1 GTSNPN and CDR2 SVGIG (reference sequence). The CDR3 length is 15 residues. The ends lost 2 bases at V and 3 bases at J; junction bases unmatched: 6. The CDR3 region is CAWSFQGVDTGELFF. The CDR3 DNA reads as TGTGCCTGGAGTTTTCAGGGGGTCGACACCGGGGAGCTGTTTTTT.

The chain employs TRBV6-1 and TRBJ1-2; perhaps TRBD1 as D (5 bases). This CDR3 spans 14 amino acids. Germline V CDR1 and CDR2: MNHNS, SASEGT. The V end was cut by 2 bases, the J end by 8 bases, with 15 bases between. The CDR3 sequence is CASSETGHPRGYTF. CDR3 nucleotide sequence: TGTGCCAGCAGTGAAACAGGACACCCTAGGGGCTACACCTTC.

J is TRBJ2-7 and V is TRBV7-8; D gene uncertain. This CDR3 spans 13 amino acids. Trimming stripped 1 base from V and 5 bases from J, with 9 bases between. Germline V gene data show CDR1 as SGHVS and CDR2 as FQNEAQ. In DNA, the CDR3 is TGTGCCAGCAGCTTAGGACGCGGAGACGAGCAGTACTTC. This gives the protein CASSLGRGDEQYF. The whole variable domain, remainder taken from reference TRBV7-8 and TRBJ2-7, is GAGVSQSPRYKVAKRGQDVALRCDPISGHVSLFWYQQALGQGPEFLTYFQNEAQLDKSGLPSDRFFAERPEGSVSTLKIQRTQQEDSAVYLCASSLGRGDEQYFGPGTRLTVT.

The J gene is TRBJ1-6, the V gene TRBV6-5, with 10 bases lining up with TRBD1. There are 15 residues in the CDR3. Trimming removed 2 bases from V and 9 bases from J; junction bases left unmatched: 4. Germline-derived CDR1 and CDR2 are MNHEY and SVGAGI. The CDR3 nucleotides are TGTGCCAGCAGTTACGGACAGGGGGTCGTTTCACCCCTCCACTTT. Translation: CASSYGQGVVSPLHF.

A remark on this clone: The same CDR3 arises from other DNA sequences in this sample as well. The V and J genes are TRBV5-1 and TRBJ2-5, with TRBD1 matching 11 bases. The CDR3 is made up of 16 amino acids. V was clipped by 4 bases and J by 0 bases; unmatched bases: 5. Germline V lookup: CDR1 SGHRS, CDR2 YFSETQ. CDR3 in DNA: TGCGCCAGCAGCGGTGGGACAGGGGGGTACCAAGAGACCCAGTACTTC. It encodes CASSGGTGGYQETQYF.

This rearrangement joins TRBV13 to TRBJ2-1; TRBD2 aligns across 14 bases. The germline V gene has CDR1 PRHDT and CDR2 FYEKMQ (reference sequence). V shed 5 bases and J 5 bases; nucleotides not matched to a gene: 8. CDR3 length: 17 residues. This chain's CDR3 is CASSLRLAGGRNNEQFF. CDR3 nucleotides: TGTGCCAGCAGCCTCAGACTAGCGGGGGGGCGCAACAATGAGCAGTTCTTC.